The entry that follows covers one TCR beta chain sequence. This entry belongs to a study of spatial heterogeneity in lung cancer. Turning to the study itself: Unique TCR and UMI combinations averaged more than ten appearances each in raw reads.

TCRdb called the 5' RACE reads again in MiXCR, with one record for every CDR3 protein. The sample yields approximately 40,000 distinct CDR3 sequences, around 5.2% seen once. The CDR3 has 18 residues. In germline, CDR1 is DFQATT, CDR2 SNEGSKA (reference sequence). V was clipped by 1 base and J by 5 bases; unmatched bases: 15. As for time point: sample taken at primary tumor resection. The authors sequenced whole RNA from tumor, nontumor lung or frozen PBMC without sorting. There were some 76 donors, all of them untreated patients with early-stage non-small cell lung cancer. This clonotype was obtained from a female donor with early-stage non-small cell lung cancer. The sequenced sample was PBMCs, obtained at surgery. The J gene is TRBJ2-7, the V gene TRBV20-1, with 12 positions matching TRBD2. DNA of the CDR3: TGCAGTGCTAGAGGGTACGTCTCGACTAGCGGGAGTGTCAACGAGCAGTACTTC. This codes for CSARGYVSTSGSVNEQYF.